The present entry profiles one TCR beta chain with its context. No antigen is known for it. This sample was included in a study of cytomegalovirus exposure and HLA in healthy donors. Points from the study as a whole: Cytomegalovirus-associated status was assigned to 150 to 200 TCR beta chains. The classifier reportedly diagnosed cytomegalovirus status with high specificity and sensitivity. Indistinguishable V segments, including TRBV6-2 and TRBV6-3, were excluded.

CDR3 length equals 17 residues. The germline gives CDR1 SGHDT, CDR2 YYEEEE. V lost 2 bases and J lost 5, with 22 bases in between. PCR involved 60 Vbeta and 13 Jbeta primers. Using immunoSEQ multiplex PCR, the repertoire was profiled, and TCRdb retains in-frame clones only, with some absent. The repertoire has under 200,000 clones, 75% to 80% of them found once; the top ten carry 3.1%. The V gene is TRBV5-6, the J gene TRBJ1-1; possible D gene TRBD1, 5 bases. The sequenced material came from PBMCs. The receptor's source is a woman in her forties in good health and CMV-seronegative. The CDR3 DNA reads TGTGCCAGCAGCTTTAGGAGCTCGGGGTCCCGGGGGACTGAAGCTTTCTTT. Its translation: CASSFRSSGSRGTEAFF.